This record looks at one T cell receptor (beta chain) sequence and its context. Its antigen is not known. The record originates from a study of OX40 agonist ivuxolimab in advanced cancers. Sequencing was performed with immunoSEQ multiplex PCR; in TCRdb, only in-frame clones are kept and a portion is missing. The sample shows about 73,000 clones, 92% of them seen only once. Study findings and constraints: There were also nonresponders showing low normalized T-cell clonal expansion. In the 0.1 to 3.0 mg/kg range, CD4+ and CD8+ blood T cells had expanded clonally by week 6. Those patients achieving a partial response at 0.1-3.0 mg/kg showed among the lowest clonal expansion. Expanded clones belonging to CD8+ T cells outnumbered, on average, those of CD4+.

The material sequenced was CD4+ or CD8+ T cells sorted from blood, taken in a trial of the OX40 agonist ivuxolimab. The TCR sequence derives from an adult with an advanced solid tumor such as melanoma, head and neck, liver or kidney cancer.

Here the CDR3 reads CASKATPTEAFF. The CDR3 nucleotides read TGTGCCAGCAAAGCAACTCCCACTGAAGCTTTCTTT. The J gene is TRBJ1-1, the V gene TRBV6-6; no firm D call. The germline V and J ends were trimmed by 7 bases and 4 bases, with 10 bases remaining between them. CDR1 MNHNY and CDR2 SVGAGI come from the germline V gene (reference sequence). The CDR3 has 12 amino acids.